This T cell receptor (beta chain) was found in a study of identical twins. The CDR3 is 16 residues long. CDR1 is MDHEN, CDR2 SYDVKM, per germline. Template switching added a universal primer site; cDNA carried unique molecular identifiers. Each CDR3 protein gets one entry after TCRdb re-called the 5' RACE reads with MiXCR. The sample yields about 1.7 million distinct CDR3 sequences, under 35% seen once. Comments on this clonotype: Its target is not known.

General study points: Out-of-frame TCR alpha sharing in monozygotic twins exceeded recombination model predictions. Weaker excess twin sharing was observed in beta out-of-frame sequences.

The V gene is TRBV28, the J gene TRBJ2-1; D may be TRBD1 (5 bases). The end of the DNA aligns better with TRBJ2-7, so the J call may be wrong. The TCR comes from a newborn girl in good health. The sequencing sample was made of cord blood. Here the CDR3 reads CASSLWQDSSYNEQYF. The CDR3 coding sequence is TGTGCCAGCAGTTTATGGCAAGACAGCTCCTACAATGAGCAGTACTTC.